This T cell receptor (beta chain) was captured in a study of OX40 agonist ivuxolimab in advanced cancers. The CDR3 is 12 residues long. Per the germline V gene, CDR1 is LNHDA and CDR2 is SQIVND (reference sequence). The V end lost 4 bases, the J end lost 9 bases, and 10 bases lay between the germline ends. The assay was immunoSEQ multiplex PCR, and TCRdb's table has in-frame clones only and misses some. The sample consists of tens of thousands of clones, 75% to 95% of them appearing once. The V and J genes are TRBV19 and TRBJ2-1; tentatively, D is TRBD2 (6 bases). Material: CD4+ or CD8+ T cells sorted from blood, obtained in a trial of the OX40 agonist ivuxolimab. The TCR was taken from an adult with an advanced solid tumor such as melanoma, head and neck, liver or kidney cancer. CDR3 sequence reads: CASSTLATEQFF. In DNA, the CDR3 is TGTGCCAGTAGTACGCTAGCGACTGAGCAGTTCTTC.